The 21 T cell receptor beta chains below come from one sample, sequenced in a study of OX40 agonist ivuxolimab in advanced cancers. Measured with immunoSEQ multiplex PCR; TCRdb has only the in-frame clones, and not every one. The repertoire holds tens of thousands of clones, with about 80% as singletons. The source was CD4+ or CD8+ T cells sorted from blood, collected in a trial of the OX40 agonist ivuxolimab. These receptors came from an adult with an advanced solid tumor such as melanoma, head and neck, liver or kidney cancer.

The V gene is TRBV29-1, the J gene TRBJ2-5; 12 bases align to TRBD1. The CDR3 sequence is 13 residues long. Germline V gene data show CDR1 as SQVTM and CDR2 as ANQGSEA. V lost 8 bases and J lost 6; bases outside the gene matches: 7. Here the CDR3 DNA reads TGCAGCATTGGGACAGGGGGCATGAAGACCCAGTACTTC. Protein product: CSIGTGGMKTQYF.

The CDR3 loop reads CATSRDRGETQYF. DNA of the CDR3: TGTGCCACCAGCAGAGATAGGGGGGAGACCCAGTACTTC. The chain couples TRBV15 to TRBJ2-5, with D maybe TRBD1 (6 bases). V was clipped by 0 bases and J by 5 bases, with 7 bases between them. Germline V CDR1 and CDR2: LNHNV, YYDKDF (reference sequence). The CDR3 is 13 residues long.

The chain joins TRBV5-1 to TRBJ1-1, with a possible D match to TRBD1 (5 bases). This CDR3 comprises 15 residues. Germline V lookup: CDR1 SGHRS, CDR2 YFSETQ. Trimming left V 0 bases short and J 8 bases short, with 17 bases between. CDR3 bases: TGCGCCAGCAGCTTGGACCCAGGGATGACAACAGAAGCTTTCTTT. This translates into CASSLDPGMTTEAFF.

In its sample, this clone was seen a few times. The chain combines TRBV6-5 with TRBJ1-1; D unresolved. The V end was cut by 2 bases, the J end by 1 base, with 8 bases between. This CDR3 has 14 residues. CDR1 MNHEY and CDR2 SVGAGI come from the germline V gene. The CDR3 coding sequence is TGTGCCAGCAGTTACACGTCAGGGAACACTGAAGCTTTCTTT. This gives the protein CASSYTSGNTEAFF.

The genes are TRBV6-6 and TRBJ1-1; TRBD1 is a possible D gene (5 bases). Deletions cut 5 bases from V and 5 bases from J, with 12 bases between. The CDR3 covers 13 residues. Germline V gene sequence: CDR1 MNHNY, CDR2 SVGAGI (reference sequence). The CDR3 nucleotides are TGTGCCAGCAGTCTTTCTAAGGGGACTGAAGCTTTCTTT. Amino acids: CASSLSKGTEAFF.

This clone was seen only a few times. V is TRBV11-2 and J is TRBJ2-7; weak D call: TRBD1 (6 bases). This CDR3 is built from 14 residues. V lost 4 bases and J 2 bases, leaving 12 bases between the germline ends. CDR1 is SGHAT and CDR2 is FQNNGV in the germline V gene. DNA for the CDR3: TGTGCCAGCAGCTCTATTACAGGGACCTACGAGCAGTACTTC. This encodes CASSSITGTYEQYF.

This chain joins TRBV6-5 and TRBJ2-7; the match to TRBD2 covers 14 bases. The germline V gene has CDR1 MNHEY and CDR2 SVGAGI. This CDR3 spans 15 amino acids. Trimming cost V 4 bases and J 6 bases; bases outside gene matches: 5. Here the CDR3 reads CASSLGTSGRGEQYF. CDR3 DNA sequence: TGTGCCAGCAGTTTAGGGACTAGCGGGAGAGGCGAGCAGTACTTC.

The chain has TRBV2 and TRBJ1-5; 12 positions agree with TRBD1. The CDR3 consists of 14 residues. J was trimmed by 6 bases and V by 6 bases; bases with no gene match: 3. The germline gives CDR1 SNHLY, CDR2 FYNNEI. The CDR3 is CASRGGQGAQPQHF. CDR3 nucleotides: TGTGCCAGCAGGGGGGGACAGGGGGCTCAGCCCCAGCATTTT.

The sample holds a few counts of this clone. The chain is built from TRBV19 and TRBJ2-2, with 9 bases matching TRBD1. The germline gives CDR1 LNHDA, CDR2 SQIVND (reference sequence). This CDR3 contains 15 residues. V lost 10 bases and J lost 4; bases outside the gene matches: 10. The CDR3 loop reads CATEARDRATGELFF. The CDR3 nucleotides read TGTGCCACCGAGGCCCGGGACAGGGCCACCGGGGAGCTGTTTTTT. The whole variable domain, filled in from reference TRBV19 and TRBJ2-2, reads DGGITQSPKYLFRKEGQNVTLSCEQNLNHDAMYWYRQDPGQGLRLIYYSQIVNDFQKGDIAEGYSVSREKKESFPLTVTSAQKNPTAFYLCATEARDRATGELFFGEGSRLTVL.

This clone was recorded a few times. The chain is built from TRBV29-1 and TRBJ2-3, with D perhaps assigned TRBD1 or TRBD2 (6 bases each). In germline, CDR1 is SQVTM, CDR2 ANQGSEA. The CDR3 has 15 residues. V lost 3 bases, J lost 1 base, and 14 bases lay in between. This chain's CDR3 is CSVEKTGGRTDTQYF. For the CDR3, the DNA is TGCAGCGTTGAGAAGACCGGGGGCCGCACAGATACGCAGTATTTT.

The table lists this clone with a few counts. V gene TRBV29-1 combines with J gene TRBJ1-1, with 8 bases matching TRBD1. V lost 7 bases to trimming and J lost 8 bases; unmatched junction nucleotides: 3. CDR1 and CDR2 from the germline V gene are SQVTM and ANQGSEA. The CDR3 has 10 residues. CDR3 sequence reads: CSARQGEAFF. The DNA of the CDR3 is TGCAGCGCCCGACAGGGGGAAGCTTTCTTT.

This chain links TRBV6-6 with TRBJ1-5; no clear D. CDR1 MNHNY and CDR2 SVGAGI come from the germline V gene (reference sequence). The V and J ends lost 5 bases and 0 bases respectively, with 2 bases between them. This CDR3 is built from 12 residues. CDR3 coding DNA: TGTGCCAGCAGTAATAGCAATCAGCCCCAGCATTTT. This gives the protein CASSNSNQPQHF.

The V call is TRBV5-8, the J call TRBJ2-7; D not certain. The germline gives CDR1 SGHTS, CDR2 YDEGEE. The V and J ends lost 1 base and 6 bases respectively, with 5 bases between them. CDR3 length: 11 amino acids. In DNA form, the CDR3 reads TGTGCCAGCAGCTTGATGACCGAGCAGTACTTC. It encodes CASSLMTEQYF.

The V and J genes are TRBV7-2 and TRBJ1-4; no clear D gene. Germline V CDR1 and CDR2: SGHTA, FQGNSA. V lost 5 bases to trimming and J lost 0 bases, with 13 bases between them. The CDR3 length is 16 residues. The CDR3 DNA follows: TGTGCCAGCAGCCCCGGGGTTGTTGCAACTAATGAAAAACTGTTTTTT. Its translation is CASSPGVVATNEKLFF.

The J gene is TRBJ2-7, the V gene TRBV14; D gene unclear. The germline V gene has CDR1 SGHDN and CDR2 FVKESK. The CDR3 runs to 18 residues. The V end was cut by 3 bases, the J end by 0 bases, with 21 bases between. The CDR3 reads CASSQNFSVGWRSYEQYF. DNA of the CDR3: TGTGCCAGCAGCCAGAACTTCAGCGTAGGATGGCGCTCCTACGAGCAGTACTTC.

This clone was found once. The chain uses TRBV19 and TRBJ1-2; possibly TRBD1 for D (5 bases). This CDR3 comprises 13 residues. Per the germline V gene, CDR1 is LNHDA and CDR2 is SQIVND (reference sequence). The V end lost 9 bases, the J end lost 2 bases, and 13 bases lay between the germline ends. CDR3 sequence: CASAAGANYGYTF. As DNA, the CDR3 is TGTGCCAGCGCCGCCGGGGCAAACTATGGCTACACCTTC. Looking up the rest from reference TRBV19 and TRBJ1-2 gives the full variable domain: DGGITQSPKYLFRKEGQNVTLSCEQNLNHDAMYWYRQDPGQGLRLIYYSQIVNDFQKGDIAEGYSVSREKKESFPLTVTSAQKNPTAFYLCASAAGANYGYTFGSGTRLTVV.

The chain couples TRBV7-7 to TRBJ2-5; 9 positions match TRBD2. Germline V gene lookup returns CDR1 SSHAT and CDR2 FNYEAQ (reference sequence). The ends lost 4 bases at V and 1 base at J; junction bases unmatched: 7. The CDR3 totals 16 residues. The CDR3 bases are TGTGCCAGCAGCTCTAGACTAGCGGAGCCCCAAGAGACCCAGTACTTC. This translates into CASSSRLAEPQETQYF.

The gene calls are TRBV28 and TRBJ1-2; TRBD1 aligns across 10 bases. V shed 3 bases and J 7 bases; nucleotides not matched to a gene: 11. The length of the CDR3 is 16 residues. CDR1 and CDR2 from the germline V gene are MDHEN and SYDVKM. This chain's CDR3 is CASSFPSGQGHGGYTF. The CDR3 nucleotides are TGTGCCAGCAGTTTTCCCTCGGGACAGGGGCACGGTGGCTACACCTTC.

This clone was recorded once. The rearrangement links TRBV5-1 to TRBJ2-5, with D unclear. Between the trimmed V and J ends, which lost 0 bases and 0 bases, there was a span of 9 bases. The CDR3 is 15 amino acids. CDR1 is SGHRS and CDR2 is YFSETQ in the germline V gene. CDR3 DNA: TGCGCCAGCAGCTTGGTAGTCGGCAACCAAGAGACCCAGTACTTC. Protein: CASSLVVGNQETQYF. Supplemented by reference TRBV5-1 and TRBJ2-5, the full variable domain reads KAGVTQTPRYLIKTRGQQVTLSCSPISGHRSVSWYQQTPGQGLQFLFEYFSETQRNKGNFPGRFSGRQFSNSRSEMNVSTLELGDSALYLCASSLVVGNQETQYFGPGTRLLVL.

The chain couples TRBV2 to TRBJ1-4; D unresolved. Deletions cut 0 bases from V and 0 bases from J, with 20 bases between. Germline CDR1 SNHLY, CDR2 FYNNEI. The CDR3 covers 20 residues. In DNA, the CDR3 is TGTGCCAGCAGTGAAGCGCTCTCTGTCGGGTCCATAGCAACTAATGAAAAACTGTTTTTT. This encodes CASSEALSVGSIATNEKLFF. The full variable domain, in which reference TRBV2 and TRBJ1-4 provide the parts outside the CDR3, is EPEVTQTPSHQVTQMGQEVILRCVPISNHLYFYWYRQILGQKVEFLVSFYNNEISEKSEIFDDQFSVERPDGSNFTLKIRSTKLEDSAMYFCASSEALSVGSIATNEKLFFGSGTQLSVL.

The chain recombines TRBV9 with TRBJ2-7; D is possibly TRBD1 or TRBD2 (5 bases each). V lost 0 bases to trimming and J lost 0 bases, with 10 bases between them. CDR1 SGDLS and CDR2 YYNGEE come from the germline V gene. This CDR3 is built from 15 residues. This chain's CDR3 is CASSVGGTGSYEQYF. The CDR3 DNA reads as TGTGCCAGCAGCGTAGGGGGGACCGGCTCCTACGAGCAGTACTTC. Using reference TRBV9 and TRBJ2-7 for the parts outside the CDR3, the full variable domain is DSGVTQTPKHLITATGQRVTLRCSPRSGDLSVYWYQQSLDQGLQFLIQYYNGEERAKGNILERFSAQQFPDLHSELNLSSLELGDSALYFCASSVGGTGSYEQYFGPGTRLTVT.